What follows describes a single TCR beta chain. V shed 3 bases and J 5 bases; nucleotides not matched to a gene: 0. Germline loops: CDR1 MGHRA, CDR2 YSYEKL. The CDR3 spans 12 residues. Profiling relied on immunoSEQ multiplex PCR, and the TCRdb table lists in-frame clones only, not all of them. The sample has around 93,000 clones, about 90% seen once. The sample originates from a study of control samples from healthy donors and cancer patients. The sequence came from a man younger than 40 in good health. The rearrangement links TRBV4-1 to TRBJ2-5; TRBD2 matches 7 bases. Sequencing was done on a sample of blood. This chain's CDR3 is CASSQGGETQYF. The CDR3 nucleotides are TGCGCCAGCAGCCAGGGAGGGGAGACCCAGTACTTC.